The clone carrying this T cell receptor beta chain was picked up many times. This sample stems from a study of prognosis after radiotherapy for stage I lung cancer. Study information: The non-small cell lung cancer patients were all regarded as unsuitable for surgery on medical grounds. Tumors proved to be squamous cell carcinoma in about seven patients and represented adenocarcinoma in twelve.

The junction had 5 bases not matched to a gene; V was cut back by 3 bases and J by 8 bases. There are 13 residues in the CDR3. Germline CDR1 and CDR2: DFQATT and SNEGSKA (reference sequence). It was by two-round multiplex PCR that TCR beta CDR3 was amplified from genomic DNA. Gene-specific TRBV and TRBJ primers were used in PCR round one. Universal primers drove the second round of PCR amplification. TCRdb re-called the multiplex PCR reads through MiXCR, storing one row per CDR3 protein. The data contain 11,000 to 15,000 distinct CDR3 sequences, 25% to 30% of them singletons. This material consisted of PBMCs, taken before or after stereotactic body radiation therapy (not recorded which). The rearrangement joins TRBV20-1 to TRBJ2-1, with 9 bases that match TRBD2. This sequence was found in a donor at least 50 years old with non-small cell lung cancer. CDR3 DNA: TGCAGTGCTAGTCCCGGGACTAGCTATGAGCAGTTCTTC. Translating it yields CSASPGTSYEQFF.